This T cell receptor beta chain was identified in a study of identical twins. TCRdb reprocessed the 5' RACE reads with MiXCR, giving one entry per CDR3 protein. Of some 1,700,000 distinct CDR3 sequences listed, less than 35% are singletons. J was trimmed by 4 bases and V by 0 bases; bases with no gene match: 9. The CDR3 runs 17 residues. Germline loops: CDR1 SGHRS, CDR2 YFSETQ. V usage is TRBV5-1 and J usage is TRBJ1-3; 8 bases agree with TRBD1. The sequenced sample was cord blood. This clonotype was obtained from a newborn girl in good health. Here the CDR3 DNA reads TGCGCCAGCAGCTTGGTAGTTCCAGGGGGCTCCGGAAACACCATATATTTT. The encoded protein is CASSLVVPGGSGNTIYF.